Below, one T cell receptor beta chain is given with its context. The antigen this receptor binds is unknown. No base quality information exists; no much larger clone differs at one position. The data were taken from a study of cytomegalovirus exposure and HLA in healthy donors (dated by TCRdb to about 2017). Regarding the research as a whole: In an earlier analysis of fewer than 750 of the donors, around 300 Gb of sequence data and just under 120 million unique TCR beta sequences from 150 million to 200 million T cells were reported. An early release that covered fewer than 750 HLA-typed donors contained about 290 gigabases of sequencing data and about 93 million unique TCR sequences. Among the roughly 400 genotyped donors, 75% to 90% belonged to the genetic ancestry cluster associated with self-reported Caucasian donors. The aim of the study was to test whether cataloging public T cell receptors could identify signatures of past pathogen exposure. Using immunosequencing, the study profiled T cell repertoires from about 620 subjects and related those repertoires to cytomegalovirus serostatus. A separate validation cohort of approximately 130 different subjects was used in addition to the approximately 700-subject first cohort. To predict cytomegalovirus infection status, the study brought together high-throughput TCR immunosequencing, statistical association of individual TCRs with disease status, and machine learning. A later analysis re-analyzed previously published TCR beta repertoires from 600 to 850 donors and added high-resolution HLA genotyping to study TCR occurrence patterns. Rather than using new phenotypic data, the later analysis identified candidate immune exposures from TCR beta sequences and from how often those sequences occurred across donors. In an earlier analysis of about 590 of the donors, high-throughput TCR beta sequencing was used to judge whether each TCR beta V gene segment behaved as functional or pseudogenic. Donor age, sex, ethnicity and CMV serostatus were collected together with the repertoire data. Genome-wide SNP genotypes for about three fifths of the roughly 670 donors were used in a later genetic analysis, which treated that subset as a discovery cohort. Every repertoire in the discovery cohort had been generated on one and the same sequencing platform. HLA typing included class I and class II loci at four-digit resolution. Typing coverage differed by locus: A, B, C, DRB1 and DQB1 were typed in about 620-640 donors, DQA1 in 522, DPA1 in some 610, and DPB1 in 472. Roughly five DR-DQ haplotypes were treated as single units for association and clustering because of strong linkage in the cohort. On average, around 200,000 unique TCR beta nucleotide sequences were sequenced per donor among some 420 genotyped donors of the cohort, with roughly 18% of those sequences being non-productive. The paper's findings and limits, for the study overall: An earlier analysis of approximately 590 of the donors showed that most TCR beta V segments appeared in productive rearrangements either about 90% or about 30% of the time, which broadly matched IMGT annotations. According to a later analysis, most CMV-associated TCR beta chains appeared to be HLA-restricted, and the HLA associations seemed to be driven largely by CMV exposure. In this cohort, only TCR beta chains were sequenced, and detectable features were limited by the absence of alpha or paired-chain data. Because counts were too low, around 18 rarely observed V segments, including chromosome 9 orphons, were left out of the earlier analysis of 500 to 650 of the donors. A later analysis reported that several top co-occurrence clusters appeared linked to parvovirus B19, influenza, CMV and Epstein-Barr virus. In both the original and validation cohorts, the classifier was reported to diagnose cytomegalovirus status with high specificity and sensitivity. A cluster of highly shared sequence variants was judged likely to represent a technical artifact of the sequencing pipeline. Linkage disequilibrium might explain the correlated functional status among segregating V segments, but an unknown experimental factor could not be ruled out. A later analysis associated 15,000 to 20,000 TCR beta sequences with specific HLA alleles at a false discovery rate of 0.05. In vitro tests confirmed that a few of the cytomegalovirus-associated TCR beta chains recognize cytomegalovirus antigens. Most TCR sequences were seen in very few donors, while some public TCRs were found in many individuals. When HLA alleles, especially DR and DQ, strongly co-occurred, TCR associations were difficult to assign to individual alleles. Because the 87-base-pair reads could not distinguish some IMGT-functional V segments, including TRBV6-2 and TRBV6-3, those segments were excluded. It was suggested by the authors that the approach could potentially be generalized to other disease states and immunological phenotypes. In a later analysis, HLA-associated TCR beta chains showed more clonal expansion and lower generation probabilities than non-associated chains that were equally common. A further reported finding was that TCR beta sequences accurately predicted the HLA-A and HLA-B alleles for most subjects in the first cohort. The only immune exposure information available for the cohort was CMV serostatus. The study gave a list of some 150 TCR beta chains associated with cytomegalovirus. Because HLA typing was missing for some donors at each locus, association tests included only the typed subset. In a later genetic analysis, fewer N-insertions in productive TCRs were reported among donors in an Asian-associated ancestry cluster than the roughly 710-donor mean. According to a later analysis, TCR association rates differed among HLA loci, with DRB1 alleles showing the most associated TCRs and HLA-C alleles showing the fewest. In a later genetic analysis, a missense DCLRE1C variant was associated with V-gene and J-gene trimming of TCR beta chains, and the association was replicated in an independent cohort. Sequencing depth was assumed to be roughly uniform across donors in the presence/absence analyses, though that assumption may not hold.

The library was prepared using the immunoSEQ multiplex PCR assay. For the multiplex PCR, a mixture combining 60 forward primers for TCR Vbeta segments and 13 reverse primers for TCR Jbeta segments was used. The CDR3 region of rearranged TCR beta genes was amplified from genomic DNA with a multiplex PCR assay. On the Illumina HiSeq System, the amplified TCR beta libraries were sequenced as 87-base-pair reads. The authors' pipeline ran thus. Across the roughly 600 repertoires, a later analysis counted 80 million or so unique TCR beta chains, roughly 11 million of which were shared by at least two donors. To remove PCR and sequencing errors, raw reads were error-corrected and collapsed into unique sequences using a nearest-neighbor algorithm that merged closely related sequences. CDR3 sequences were aligned to IMGT reference sequences to assign V, D and J gene segments. For a sequence to be retained, at least a six-nucleotide match to both a V gene segment and a J gene segment was required. Rearrangements were classified as productive when the CDR3 lacked stop codons and remained in frame with V and J, and all other rearrangements were classified as non-productive. Following IMGT convention, CDR3 was defined as the stretch from the second conserved V-encoded cysteine up to the conserved J-encoded phenylalanine. In an earlier analysis of roughly 580 of the donors, sequences lacking an unambiguous match to a single V gene segment were excluded. In an earlier analysis of a few hundred of the donors, a V segment was called functional when productive rearrangements were above 56.7%, and segregating when the standard deviation between donors exceeded 5%. To diagnose cytomegalovirus status from the catalog of TCR beta chain sequences, a statistical classification framework was built. In a later analysis, TCR nucleotide sequences were compared against IMGT/GENE-DB human TR gene sequences so that V and J genes could be assigned. A later analysis assigned CDR3 sequences and most-parsimonious VDJ recombination scenarios with the TCRdist pipeline. In a later analysis, each TCR beta chain was defined by its CDR3 amino acid sequence together with its V-gene family, and reads without a unique V-gene family were excluded. To address suspected cross-contamination and a sequencing artifact, a later analysis removed approximately 600 highly shared, low-generation-probability nucleotide sequences. A later analysis calculated a clonal expansion index for each public chain from normalized within-repertoire ranks of inferred template counts. In a later analysis, generation probabilities were computed with a VDJ recombination model fitted to out-of-frame rearrangements, and the resulting probabilities were checked against IGoR. Hypergeometric tests were used in a later analysis to score TCR-TCR, TCR-HLA and TCR-CMV co-occurrence, with a repertoire-size bias correction applied to the TCR pairs. False discovery rates were estimated in a later analysis by permuting HLA or CMV assignments 20 times. In a later analysis, co-occurring TCRs were grouped using DBSCAN, and TCRdist sequence similarity was added for clustering within HLA-allele-positive subsets. For co-occurrence clustering, repertoires with fewer than 30,000 or more than 120,000 public chains were excluded, along with roughly five repertoires with anomalous nucleotide sharing. TCRdb mirrors the immuneACCESS table, restricted to in-frame sequences. Some clones are absent from its copies; in checked studies, under half trace to an unresolved V gene, and the reason for the others is unknown. V and J calls and clone size come straight from that table; D and trimming were deduced from the DNA. This sample comprises 95,000 to 130,000 clones, 81% of them detected only once. The ten largest clones add up to 3.5% to 4.5% of the sample.

In total, just over 650 healthy bone marrow donors made up the cohort. Cohort members were all nominally healthy when sampled, although unrecorded immune exposures were likely present. The donor tested CMV seronegative and was one of the 352 seronegative cohort members. A peripheral blood sample was collected from each donor, and TCR beta sequencing was performed on peripheral blood mononuclear cells. Genomic DNA extraction from the blood cell samples was performed with the Qiagen DNeasy Blood Extraction Kit. Inclusive of the bounding cysteine and phenylalanine, the CDR3 is 12 residues long. CDR3 DNA is the only sequence kept; it has 36 bases, read in frame from the first base. The germline V gene (reference sequence) provides CDR1 LNHDA and CDR2 SQIVND. V loses 3 bases of germline sequence and J loses 8 bases, and the interval between the two ends is 7 bases.

Sequenced input: PBMCs. The sequence was collected from a woman in her twenties or thirties in good health and CMV-seronegative. Here the chain combines TRBV19 and TRBJ2-2, with no D gene named confidently. In nucleotide form, the sequence is TGTGCCAGTAGTATCCTAGGAGGGGAGCTGTTTTTT. This yields the protein CASSILGGELFF.